Below, one TCR beta chain is given with its context. This entry comes from a study of monozygotic twins with inflammatory bowel disease. There were eight separate reactions per sample in which cDNA was made. cDNA encoding TCRalpha and TCRbeta underwent two nested PCRs of roughly 15 and 9 cycles, each of which was followed by bead purification. TCRdb derives one entry per CDR3 protein from the 5' RACE reads, leaving out DNA. Its listing shows more than 300,000 distinct CDR3 sequences. The CDR3 runs 12 residues. The germline gives CDR1 LNHNV, CDR2 YYDKDF (reference sequence). This receptor was identified in a human donor with ulcerative colitis or Crohn's disease, or a healthy co-twin of an affected twin (not recorded which). Sample: blood. V gene TRBV15 combines with J gene TRBJ2-7; with no DNA, the TCRdb D assignment of TRBD2 cannot be verified. This CDR3 is CATSRARAEQYF.